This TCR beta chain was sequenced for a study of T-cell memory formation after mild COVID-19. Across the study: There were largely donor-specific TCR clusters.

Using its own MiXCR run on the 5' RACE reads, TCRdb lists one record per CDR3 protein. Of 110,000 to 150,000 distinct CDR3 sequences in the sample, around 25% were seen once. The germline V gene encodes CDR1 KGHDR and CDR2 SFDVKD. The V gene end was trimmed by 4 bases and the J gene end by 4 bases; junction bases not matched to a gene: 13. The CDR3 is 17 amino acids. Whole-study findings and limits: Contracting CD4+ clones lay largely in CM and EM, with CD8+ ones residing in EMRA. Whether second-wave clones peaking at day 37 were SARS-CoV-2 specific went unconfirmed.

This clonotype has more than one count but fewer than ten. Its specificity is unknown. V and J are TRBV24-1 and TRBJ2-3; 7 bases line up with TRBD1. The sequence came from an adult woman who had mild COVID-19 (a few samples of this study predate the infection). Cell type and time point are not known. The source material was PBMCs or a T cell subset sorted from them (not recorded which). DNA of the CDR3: TGTGCCACCAGTGACGGGGACAGCCAGGGGGTCGCAGATACGCAGTATTTT. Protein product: CATSDGDSQGVADTQYF.